The 20 T cell receptor beta chains in this list originate from one sample, sequenced in a study of OX40 agonist ivuxolimab in advanced cancers. Libraries were prepared by immunoSEQ multiplex PCR; TCRdb keeps only in-frame clonotypes and omits some of them. The repertoire holds almost 50,000 clones, with about 88% as singletons. The sample here was CD4+ or CD8+ T cells sorted from blood, taken in a trial of the OX40 agonist ivuxolimab. The receptors were gathered from an adult with an advanced solid tumor such as melanoma, head and neck, liver or kidney cancer.

A few counts support this clone. The chain is built from TRBV9 and TRBJ1-3, with unresolved D. This CDR3 comprises 17 residues. Germline CDR1 reads SGDLS; CDR2 reads YYNGEE. The V end was cut by 2 bases, the J end by 0 bases, with 15 bases between. This CDR3 reads CASSVSDSRSSGNTIYF. As DNA, the CDR3 is TGTGCCAGCAGCGTCTCGGACTCTCGCTCCTCTGGAAACACCATATATTTT. Full variable domain (rest looked up from reference TRBV9 and TRBJ1-3): DSGVTQTPKHLITATGQRVTLRCSPRSGDLSVYWYQQSLDQGLQFLIQYYNGEERAKGNILERFSAQQFPDLHSELNLSSLELGDSALYFCASSVSDSRSSGNTIYFGEGSWLTVV.

This sequence joins TRBV5-4 and TRBJ1-1; D is perhaps TRBD1 (5 bases). The CDR3 consists of 17 residues. Trimming took 3 bases from V and 1 from J, leaving 19 bases between them. CDR1 and CDR2 from the germline V gene are SGHNT and YYREEE (reference sequence). In DNA form, the CDR3 reads TGTGCCAGCAGCTCCCCGAGCCGGGACGTCCAGAACACTGAAGCTTTCTTT. As protein: CASSSPSRDVQNTEAFF.

This clone occurred a few times. V usage is TRBV9 and J usage is TRBJ2-3; D unresolved. The V and J ends lost 0 bases and 3 bases respectively, with 2 bases between them. Germline V gene lookup returns CDR1 SGDLS and CDR2 YYNGEE. The CDR3 has 12 amino acids. CDR3: CASSVETDTQYF. The CDR3 DNA reads as TGTGCCAGCAGCGTAGAGACAGATACGCAGTATTTT.

The chain carries TRBV28 and TRBJ1-5; 10 positions match TRBD1. The CDR3 is made up of 16 amino acids. The germline V gene encodes CDR1 MDHEN and CDR2 SYDVKM. Trimming at V came to 2 bases and at J to 1 base, leaving 2 bases not matched to a gene. DNA for the CDR3: TGTGCCAGCAGTTTAGGGACAGGGGTCAGCAATCAGCCCCAGCATTTT. This codes for CASSLGTGVSNQPQHF.

The J gene is TRBJ2-1, the V gene TRBV5-1, with 8 bases fitting TRBD2. Losses at the gene ends were 5 bases for V and 3 bases for J; bases not matched to a gene: 7. In germline, CDR1 is SGHRS, CDR2 YFSETQ. The CDR3 consists of 15 residues. The CDR3 DNA reads TGCGCCAGCAGGACAGCCCTAGCGGGCTACAATGAGCAGTTCTTC. Translating gives CASRTALAGYNEQFF.

This chain links TRBV18 with TRBJ2-5, with 9 positions matching TRBD1. The germline gives CDR1 KGHSH, CDR2 LQKENI. V lost 6 bases, J lost 6 bases, and 8 bases stayed unmatched. The CDR3 length is 14 residues. CDR3 loop: CASSPGQGWQTQYF. The DNA for the CDR3 is TGTGCCAGCTCTCCTGGACAGGGGTGGCAGACCCAGTACTTC.

The J gene is TRBJ2-1, the V gene TRBV9; 11 bases line up with TRBD2. The CDR3 sequence is 16 residues long. CDR1 is SGDLS, CDR2 YYNGEE, per germline. V dropped 3 bases and J dropped 11; count of bases not matched to a gene: 13. The CDR3 DNA reads as TGTGCCAGCAGCGCGGGACTAGCGGAAGTGGGAAATAAGCAGTTCTTC. Residues: CASSAGLAEVGNKQFF.

This clone was counted a single time. This rearrangement joins TRBV5-1 to TRBJ2-2; 7 nucleotides line up with TRBD2. The germline CDR1 and CDR2 sequences are SGHRS and YFSETQ. This CDR3 is built from 15 residues. J was trimmed by 7 bases and V by 3 bases; bases with no gene match: 9. The CDR3 reads CASSSAGEGGGELFF. The CDR3 nucleotides read TGCGCCAGCAGCTCGGCCGGGGAGGGAGGCGGGGAGCTGTTTTTT.

V gene TRBV28 combines with J gene TRBJ1-4; a weak D match, TRBD1 (6 bases). The V end was cut by 6 bases, the J end by 4 bases, with 15 bases between. Germline assignment: CDR1 MDHEN and CDR2 SYDVKM. The CDR3 spans 15 residues. CDR3 in DNA: TGTGCCAGCAGGGACAGATTCTCGGGTAATGAAAAACTGTTTTTT. This translates into CASRDRFSGNEKLFF.

V gene TRBV7-9 combines with J gene TRBJ1-4, with D perhaps matching TRBD1 (5 bases). Germline V gene sequence: CDR1 SEHNR, CDR2 FQNEAQ (reference sequence). This CDR3 comprises 14 residues. Trimming took off 1 base at V and 7 bases at J, with 10 bases between the two ends. CDR3 protein: CASSLGYRSEKLFF. As DNA, the CDR3 is TGTGCCAGCAGCTTAGGCTACAGGAGTGAAAAACTGTTTTTT.

The V call is TRBV7-8, the J call TRBJ2-6; 9 bases align to TRBD1. Germline values: CDR1 SGHVS, CDR2 FQNEAQ. The CDR3 totals 18 residues. V was clipped by 4 bases and J by 0 bases; unmatched bases: 7. CDR3 sequence: CASSSTGGPLSGANVLTF. CDR3 nucleotides: TGTGCCAGCAGCTCTACAGGGGGCCCACTCTCTGGGGCCAACGTCCTGACTTTC.

V and J are TRBV18 and TRBJ1-3; D ambiguous. The CDR3 contains 13 residues. Germline CDR1 KGHSH, CDR2 LQKENI. Trimming removed 1 base from V and 8 bases from J, with 9 bases in between. This CDR3 reads CASSPQGQDTIYF. Written as DNA, the CDR3 is TGTGCCAGCTCACCACAGGGCCAGGACACCATATATTTT.

The V and J genes are TRBV7-9 and TRBJ2-5, with unresolved D. Per germline, CDR1 SEHNR and CDR2 FQNEAQ (reference sequence). The length of the CDR3 is 14 residues. Trimming cost V 7 bases and J 1 base, with 13 bases left between them. CDR3 region: CASNHIFSQETQYF. For the CDR3, the DNA is TGTGCCAGCAACCACATCTTTTCCCAAGAGACCCAGTACTTC.

By frequency in the sample, this clone is medium-sized. The chain combines TRBV6-7 with TRBJ2-7; TRBD2 matches at 10 bases. TRBV6-7 is an ORF, and what it does is uncertain. The CDR3 spans 17 residues. V shed 8 bases and J 0 bases; nucleotides not matched to a gene: 13. CDR3 sequence reads: CASGASGSWPSSYEQYF. The CDR3 coding sequence is TGTGCCAGCGGAGCTAGCGGGAGTTGGCCCAGCTCCTACGAGCAGTACTTC.

A single count supports this clone. The V gene is TRBV6-5, the J gene TRBJ1-1; D ambiguous. Germline CDR1 reads MNHEY; CDR2 reads SVGAGI. Trimming stripped 4 bases from V and 3 bases from J, with 15 bases between. The length of the CDR3 is 15 residues. CDR3 loop: CASSSGEDVDTEAFF. In nucleotides, the CDR3 is TGTGCCAGCAGTTCGGGCGAGGACGTGGACACTGAAGCTTTCTTT.

The chain joins TRBV7-9 to TRBJ2-1; unclear D gene. The CDR3 is 15 residues long. The germline V gene has CDR1 SEHNR and CDR2 FQNEAQ (reference sequence). The V end was cut by 5 bases, the J end by 5 bases, with 16 bases between. In DNA form, the CDR3 reads TGTGCCAGCAGCCCCCGGGCGGACCCCAACAATGAGCAGTTCTTC. Translating it yields CASSPRADPNNEQFF.

The genes are TRBV7-2 and TRBJ1-5; 7 bases match TRBD1. The V and J ends lost 5 bases and 4 bases, in that order; junction bases with no gene match: 5. The CDR3 runs to 14 residues. CDR1 is SGHTA and CDR2 is FQGNSA in the germline V gene. The CDR3 reads CASSGQVGNQPQHF. The CDR3 nucleotides read TGTGCCAGCAGCGGACAGGTGGGAAATCAGCCCCAGCATTTT.

This rearrangement joins TRBV11-1 to TRBJ2-1; D is unresolved. The CDR3 runs to 15 residues. Trimming cost V 4 bases and J 0 bases, with 10 bases left between them. Germline V gene lookup returns CDR1 SGHAT and CDR2 FQDESV (reference sequence). In DNA form, the CDR3 reads TGTGCCAGCAGCTACGACACCATCTCCTACAATGAGCAGTTCTTC. Amino acid sequence: CASSYDTISYNEQFF.

The chain has TRBV19 and TRBJ1-1; unclear D gene. Trimming pared 4 bases from V and 5 bases from J, leaving 14 bases between. Germline V gives CDR1 LNHDA, CDR2 SQIVND (reference sequence). This CDR3 has 14 residues. The CDR3 sequence is CASSRNGELTEAFF. The CDR3 nucleotides are TGTGCCAGTAGTAGGAACGGGGAACTTACTGAAGCTTTCTTT.

By share, this clone ranks as medium-sized. This chain links TRBV2 with TRBJ1-2; D unclear. Germline V lookup: CDR1 SNHLY, CDR2 FYNNEI. V dropped 10 bases and J dropped 0 bases, with 9 bases sitting between them. CDR3 length: 12 residues. CDR3 protein: CAIVGANYGYTF. CDR3 coding DNA: TGTGCCATCGTCGGAGCTAACTATGGCTACACCTTC.